The clone carrying this TCR beta chain was recorded a few times. The CDR3 totals 15 residues. With 7 bases clipped from V and 5 bases from J, the junction kept 12 bases outside the gene matches. Germline CDR1 reads KGHDR; CDR2 reads SFDVKD. This specimen belongs to a study of blood T cell repertoires in COVID-19. On the study more broadly: Donors in the United States, Italy and Spain gave samples during acute or convalescent COVID-19.

Measured with immunoSEQ multiplex PCR; TCRdb has only the in-frame clones, and not every one. This sample yields approximately 260,000 clones, of which about 88% are seen a single time; 2% to 2.5% belongs to the top ten. Sequencing was performed on peripheral blood. The receptor comes from a middle-aged woman who had recovered from COVID-19. The chain combines TRBV24-1 with TRBJ2-5, with TRBD2 matching 7 bases. Written as DNA, the CDR3 is TGTGCCACCAGCTCGACCGGGACTAAGCAGGAGACCCAGTACTTC. Amino acids: CATSSTGTKQETQYF.